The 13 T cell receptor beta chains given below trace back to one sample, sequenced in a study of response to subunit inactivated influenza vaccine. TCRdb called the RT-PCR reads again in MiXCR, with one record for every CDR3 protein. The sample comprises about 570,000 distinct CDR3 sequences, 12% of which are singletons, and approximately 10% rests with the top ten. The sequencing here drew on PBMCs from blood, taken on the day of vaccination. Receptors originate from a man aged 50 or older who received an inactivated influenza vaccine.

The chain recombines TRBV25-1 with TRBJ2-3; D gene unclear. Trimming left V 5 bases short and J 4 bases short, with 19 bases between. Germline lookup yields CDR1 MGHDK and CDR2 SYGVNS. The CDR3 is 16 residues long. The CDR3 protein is CASSLVWVRMADTQYF. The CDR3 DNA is TGTGCCAGCAGTCTGGTTTGGGTAAGGATGGCAGATACGCAGTATTTT.

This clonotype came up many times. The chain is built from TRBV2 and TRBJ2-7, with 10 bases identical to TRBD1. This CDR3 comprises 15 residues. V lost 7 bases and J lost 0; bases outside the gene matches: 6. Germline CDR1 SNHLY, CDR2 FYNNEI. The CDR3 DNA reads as TGTGCCAGCACCCAGGACAGGGGGTACTCCTACGAGCAGTACTTC. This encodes CASTQDRGYSYEQYF.

CDR3 coding DNA: TGCAGCGTTTCCAGGGCTGAAAAACTGTTTTTT. It specifies CSVSRAEKLFF. This chain connects TRBV29-1 to TRBJ1-4, with a tentative D call TRBD1 (5 bases). V lost 5 bases and J lost 7, with 8 bases in between. CDR1 is SQVTM, CDR2 ANQGSEA, per germline. The CDR3 loop spans 11 amino acids.

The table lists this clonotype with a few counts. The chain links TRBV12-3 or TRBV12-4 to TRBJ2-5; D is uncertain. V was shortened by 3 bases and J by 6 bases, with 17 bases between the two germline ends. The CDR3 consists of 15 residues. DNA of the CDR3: TGTGCCAGCAGTTTCAGTCCGGGTCCTAGGAAGACCCAGTACTTC. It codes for CASSFSPGPRKTQYF.

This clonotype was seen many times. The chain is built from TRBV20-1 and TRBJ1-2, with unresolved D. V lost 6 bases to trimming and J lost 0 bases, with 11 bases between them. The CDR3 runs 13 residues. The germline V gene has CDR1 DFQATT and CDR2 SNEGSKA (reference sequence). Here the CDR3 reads CSAFRRSNYGYTF. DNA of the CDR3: TGCAGTGCCTTCAGGAGATCTAACTATGGCTACACCTTC.

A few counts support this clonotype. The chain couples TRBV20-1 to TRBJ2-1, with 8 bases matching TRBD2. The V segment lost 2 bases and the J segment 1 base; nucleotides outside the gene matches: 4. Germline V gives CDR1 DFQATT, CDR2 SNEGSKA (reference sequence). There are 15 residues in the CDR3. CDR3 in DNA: TGCAGTGCTAGACAAGCGGGAGTTTCCTACAATGAGCAGTTCTTC. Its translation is CSARQAGVSYNEQFF.

DNA for the CDR3: TGCAGTCAAACTAGCGGGGGGGTCACAGATACGCAGTATTTT. Its translation: CSQTSGGVTDTQYF. The V gene is TRBV20-1, the J gene TRBJ2-3, with 13 bases aligning to TRBD2. Per germline, CDR1 DFQATT and CDR2 SNEGSKA (reference sequence). The V gene end was trimmed by 8 bases and the J gene end by 2 bases; junction bases not matched to a gene: 4. This CDR3 has 14 residues.

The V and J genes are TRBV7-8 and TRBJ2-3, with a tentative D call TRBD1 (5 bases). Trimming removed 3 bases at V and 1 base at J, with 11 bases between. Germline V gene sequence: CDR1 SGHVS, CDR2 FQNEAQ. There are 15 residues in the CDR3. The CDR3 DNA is TGTGCCAGCAGCTTGCTTGACAGACGCACAGATACGCAGTATTTT. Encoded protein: CASSLLDRRTDTQYF.

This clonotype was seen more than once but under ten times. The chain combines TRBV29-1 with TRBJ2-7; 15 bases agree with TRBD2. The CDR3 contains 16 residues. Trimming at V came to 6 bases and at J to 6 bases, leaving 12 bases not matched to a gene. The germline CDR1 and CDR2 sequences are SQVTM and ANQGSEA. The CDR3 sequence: CSVRTSGRESFFEQYF. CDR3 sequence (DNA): TGCAGCGTCCGGACTAGCGGGAGGGAAAGCTTTTTCGAGCAGTACTTC.

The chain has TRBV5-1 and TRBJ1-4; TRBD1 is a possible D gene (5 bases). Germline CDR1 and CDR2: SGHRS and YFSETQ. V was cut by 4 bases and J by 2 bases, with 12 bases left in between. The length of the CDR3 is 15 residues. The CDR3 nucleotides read TGCGCCAGCAGCGTCCAGGGCTCGACTAATGAAAAACTGTTTTTT. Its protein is CASSVQGSTNEKLFF.

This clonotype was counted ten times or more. For the CDR3, the DNA is TGTGCCAGCAGCTTAGTACACGAGCAGTACTTC. Protein: CASSLVHEQYF. The chain joins TRBV7-2 to TRBJ2-7; no firm D call. Germline V gene lookup returns CDR1 SGHTA and CDR2 FQGNSA. The V end was cut by 1 base, the J end by 5 bases, with 3 bases between. The CDR3 runs 11 residues.

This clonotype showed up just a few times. The CDR3 region is CSARDQTSGRGETQYF. The CDR3 coding sequence is TGCAGTGCTAGAGATCAAACTAGCGGGAGGGGAGAGACCCAGTACTTC. J is TRBJ2-5 and V is TRBV20-1; 13 bases fit TRBD2. The CDR3 consists of 16 residues. The ends lost 0 bases at V and 4 bases at J; junction bases unmatched: 5. The V gene's germline CDR1 is DFQATT and CDR2 SNEGSKA (reference sequence).

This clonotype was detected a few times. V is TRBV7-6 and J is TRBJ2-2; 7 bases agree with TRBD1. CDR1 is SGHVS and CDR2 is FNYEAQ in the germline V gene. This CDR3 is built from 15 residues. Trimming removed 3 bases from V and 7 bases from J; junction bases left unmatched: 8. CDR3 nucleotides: TGTGCCAGCAGCTTCAAGGGGGCAAATAACGGGGAGCTGTTTTTT. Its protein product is CASSFKGANNGELFF.